The source of this T cell receptor beta chain is a study of PD-L1 blockade in urothelial cancer. Note on this clone: Its specificity is not known.

Stated time point: peripheral blood 6 weeks after treatment start. The CDR3 totals 14 residues. After removal of 3 bases from V and 5 bases from J, the junction contained 3 bases not matched to a gene. Germline CDR1 reads MNHEY; CDR2 reads SVGAGI. Synthetic TCR analog templates were spiked into all PCRs individually. Generated by immunoSEQ multiplex PCR, the TCRdb table keeps only in-frame clones and is missing some. The table shows 90,000 to 130,000 clones, with around 93% occurring only once. Overall study findings and caveats: Greater 3-week expansion of tumor-associated blood clones was recorded for durable-benefit patients.

This rearrangement joins TRBV6-5 to TRBJ2-3; 9 nucleotides match TRBD2. The sample was PBMCs, taken around atezolizumab (anti-PD-L1) treatment. The sequence was collected from a man between 60 and 75 years old with urothelial cancer. CDR3 coding DNA: TGTGCCAGCAGTTATAGACTAGCGGAAGATACGCAGTATTTT. This gives the protein CASSYRLAEDTQYF.